Listed below are T cell receptor beta chains from one sample, sequenced in a study of shared clonotypes between healthy human individuals. Profiled with immunoSEQ multiplex PCR; TCRdb holds only in-frame clones, not every one. The profile covers about 680,000 clones, with around 90% appearing a single time and 24% taken by the ten largest. Specimen: naive CD8+ T cells sorted from blood. The receptors were sampled from a man younger than 45 in good health. CDR3s include the opening cysteine and the closing phenylalanine or tryptophan. A D gene is named only where the DNA matches it firmly. Clone sizes are given selectively: once, few, many, or a class where the clone is expanded.

>TRBV5-4|TRBJ2-7|.|.
TGTGCCAGCAGCTTGGAGCTCTCCGGTACCTACGAGCAGTACTTC
CASSLELSGTYEQYF
>TRBV7-2|TRBJ2-1|.|.
TGTGCCAGCAGCTTAAACCGGGCGGTTGAGCAGTTCTTC
CASSLNRAVEQFF
>TRBV7-9|TRBJ2-7|TRBD2|.
TGTGCCAGCAGCAACTTCCTCAGCGGGAGGGAACGGGACGAGCAGTACTTC
CASSNFLSGRERDEQYF
>TRBV19|TRBJ2-7|TRBD2|.
TGTGCCAGTAGTATAGCTCTAGCGGGATCCCTTGAGCAGTACTTC
CASSIALAGSLEQYF
>TRBV7-6|TRBJ1-5|.|.
TGTGCCAGCAGCTTAGGGGCAGTTAGCAATCAGCCCCAGCATTTT
CASSLGAVSNQPQHF
>TRBV25-1|TRBJ2-2|.|.
TGTGCCAGCAGTGAATATGGCGGGAACACCGGGGAGCTGTTTTTT
CASSEYGGNTGELFF
>TRBV7-8|TRBJ2-1|TRBD2|once
TGTGCCAGCAGCTTACCCGGGACTAGCGGTTACAATGAGCAGTTCTTC
CASSLPGTSGYNEQFF
>TRBV7-7|TRBJ2-3|.|.
TGTGCTAGCAGCCTAGACCAGGGAAAAAGCACAGATACGCAGTATTTT
CASSLDQGKSTDTQYF
>TRBV25-1|TRBJ2-2|.|.
TGTGCCAGCAGTGACACCAGGGACACCGGGGAGCTGTTTTTT
CASSDTRDTGELFF
>TRBV4-1|TRBJ2-1|.|.
TGCGCCAGCAGCCAGGGACCCGAACGATACAATGAGCAGTTCTTC
CASSQGPERYNEQFF
>TRBV6-6|TRBJ1-2|.|.
TGTGCCAGCAGGCTGGGGCTCAGAGGCGGGGGCTACACCTTC
CASRLGLRGGGYTF
>TRBV6-5|TRBJ2-1|TRBD2|.
TGTGCCAGCAGTTACGGACTAGCGGGAGGGCATGGTGAGCAGTTCTTC
CASSYGLAGGHGEQFF
>TRBV6-5|TRBJ1-2|TRBD1|.
TGTGCCAGCAGTTACTCCCAGGGGGTCTGGTATGGCTACACCTTC
CASSYSQGVWYGYTF
>TRBV19|TRBJ2-1|.|.
TGTGCCAGTAGTGGGGTTTCCTACAATGAGCAGTTCTTC
CASSGVSYNEQFF
>TRBV7-6|TRBJ2-7|TRBD1|.
TGTGCCAGCAGCCCTCGACAGGGGGCTTTCTACGAGCAGTACTTC
CASSPRQGAFYEQYF
>TRBV29-1|TRBJ2-2|.|.
TGCAGCGTTGAAGGGGGCGCGAACACCGGGGAGCTGTTTTTT
CSVEGGANTGELFF
>TRBV7-8|TRBJ1-4|TRBD1|.
TGTGCCAGCAGCTCCCGGGACAGGGGGAGGGAAAAACTGTTTTTT
CASSSRDRGREKLFF
>TRBV19|TRBJ2-3|.|.
TGTGCCAGTAGTATGACGGGGGAACTCACAGATACGCAGTATTTT
CASSMTGELTDTQYF
>TRBV11-1|TRBJ2-5|TRBD2|.
TGTGCCAGCAGCATTATAGCGGGAGGGGCCTTCCAAGAGACCCAGTACTTC
CASSIIAGGAFQETQYF
>TRBV6-5|TRBJ2-5|TRBD2|.
TGTGCCAGCGGGACTAGCGGTCCCCAAGAGACCCAGTACTTC
CASGTSGPQETQYF
>TRBV27|TRBJ2-5|.|.
TGTGCCAGCAGTTTGTACGGCAAGATGACCCAAGAGACCCAGTACTTC
CASSLYGKMTQETQYF
>TRBV11-2|TRBJ2-2|.|.
TGTGCCAGCAGCCCCGCCCCTCGACTAGATAAGGGCGCCGGGGAGCTGTTTTTT
CASSPAPRLDKGAGELFF
>TRBV19|TRBJ1-5|TRBD1|.
TGTGCCAGTAGTCTCCGGTCAGGGGGAGATCAGCCCCAGCATTTT
CASSLRSGGDQPQHF
>TRBV27|TRBJ2-1|.|.
TGTGCCAGCAGTTCGGGCGGGTTCACCTACAATGAGCAGTTCTTC
CASSSGGFTYNEQFF